One TCR beta chain is described in this entry. This specimen belongs to a study of T cells in Graves' hyperthyroidism and ophthalmopathy. It was RNA transcripts that yielded the amplified TCR beta CDR3 regions. HTBI primers drove first-round RT-PCR of the TCR CDR3. TCRdb ran MiXCR on the multiplex PCR reads and lists one entry per CDR3 protein. Among hundreds of thousands of distinct CDR3 sequences listed, roughly 15% were seen once. The germline V gene has CDR1 GTSNPN and CDR2 SVGIG (reference sequence). V was cut by 4 bases and J by 2 bases, with 17 bases left in between. The CDR3 is 16 residues long.

The chain links TRBV30 to TRBJ2-2, with D possibly being TRBD2 (5 bases). The sample consisted of blood. The TCR originated in a woman between 18 and 29 years old with Graves' ophthalmopathy. The CDR3 is CAWILAGHTNTGELFF. DNA of the CDR3: TGTGCCTGGATTCTGGCGGGCCACACAAACACCGGGGAGCTGTTTTTT.